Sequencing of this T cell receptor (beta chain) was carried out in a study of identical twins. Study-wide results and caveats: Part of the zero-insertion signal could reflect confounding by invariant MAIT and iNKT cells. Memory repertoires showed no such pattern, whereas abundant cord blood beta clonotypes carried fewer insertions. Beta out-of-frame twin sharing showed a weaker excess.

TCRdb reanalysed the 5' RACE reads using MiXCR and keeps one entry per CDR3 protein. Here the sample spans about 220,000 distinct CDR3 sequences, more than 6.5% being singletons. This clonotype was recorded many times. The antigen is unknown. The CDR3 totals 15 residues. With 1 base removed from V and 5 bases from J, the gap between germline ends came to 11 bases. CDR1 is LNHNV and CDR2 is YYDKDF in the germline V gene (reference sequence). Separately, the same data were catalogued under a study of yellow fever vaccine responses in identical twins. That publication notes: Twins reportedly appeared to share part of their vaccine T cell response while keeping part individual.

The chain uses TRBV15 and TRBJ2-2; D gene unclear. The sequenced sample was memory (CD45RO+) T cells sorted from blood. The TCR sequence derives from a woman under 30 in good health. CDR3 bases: TGTGCCACCAGCAGAGGAGCCGGCCCTACCGGGGAGCTGTTTTTT. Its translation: CATSRGAGPTGELFF.